The rows below give T cell receptor beta chains drawn from one sample of a study of shared clonotypes between healthy human individuals. Profiled with immunoSEQ multiplex PCR; TCRdb holds only in-frame clones, not every one. The data contain a few hundred thousand clones, less than 85% of them singletons. Sequencing was carried out using memory CD4+ T cells sorted from blood. The source of these receptors is a man aged 25-45 years in good health. The CDR3 runs from the conserved cysteine through the conserved F or W. A D gene is named only where the DNA matches it firmly. Size is stated for part of the rows, as once, few or many counts, or as a class when the clone is expanded.

size,V,D,J,DNA,CDR3
once,TRBV13,-,TRBJ2-7,TGTGCCAGCAGCGTAACCACCGCCCGGAGGTACGAGCAGTACTTC,CASSVTTARRYEQYF
-,TRBV6-4,-,TRBJ1-5,TGTGCCAGCAGTGCTGAAGCGTACAATCAGCCCCAGCATTTT,CASSAEAYNQPQHF
-,TRBV7-9,-,TRBJ2-7,TGTGCCAGCAGCTTAGCAGGGGCTGACGAGCAGTACTTC,CASSLAGADEQYF
-,TRBV5-8,TRBD2,TRBJ2-2,TGTGCCAGCAGCTTTTCGCTAGCGGTTATCACCGGGGAGCTGTTTTTT,CASSFSLAVITGELFF
-,TRBV19,TRBD2,TRBJ2-1,TGTGCCAGTAGGGGACTAGCGGGAGGGGAGATCTCCTACAATGAGCAGTTCTTC,CASRGLAGGEISYNEQFF
-,TRBV28,TRBD1,TRBJ1-5,TGTGCCATCCAGGGGGCGGGAAGGTACAATCAGCCCCAGCATTTT,CAIQGAGRYNQPQHF
-,TRBV5-1,-,TRBJ1-4,TGCGCCAGCAGCTTGGGCTCCGGAGCAACTAATGAAAAACTGTTTTTT,CASSLGSGATNEKLFF
once,TRBV2,-,TRBJ2-1,TGTGCCAGCAGTGGTAGGACTGGCAATGAGCAGTTCTTC,CASSGRTGNEQFF
once,TRBV4-3,-,TRBJ2-2,TGCGCCAGCAGCCAAGAGTACGGCGGGGTTACCGGGGAGCTGTTTTTT,CASSQEYGGVTGELFF
-,TRBV2,-,TRBJ2-5,TGTGCCAGCAGCCAAGCTGAGACCCAGTACTTC,CASSQAETQYF
few,TRBV11-1,TRBD1,TRBJ2-1,TGTGCCAGCAGCTTAGTCTGGGGACAGGGGTATGAGCAGTTCTTC,CASSLVWGQGYEQFF
once,TRBV7-8,-,TRBJ2-7,TGTGCCAGCAGCTTAGTTGGGGTCGGCGAGCAGTACTTC,CASSLVGVGEQYF
-,TRBV7-2,-,TRBJ2-1,TGTGCCAGCGGATTACAGAGAAGCTCCTACAATGAGCAGTTCTTC,CASGLQRSSYNEQFF
-,TRBV15,TRBD1,TRBJ1-5,TGTGCCACCAGCCAACAGGGGATTCAGCCCCAGCATTTT,CATSQQGIQPQHF
-,TRBV10-1,TRBD1,TRBJ2-7,TGCGCCACCCTGGGACAGGGAACCCTATCCTACGAGCAGTACTTC,CATLGQGTLSYEQYF
few,TRBV27,-,TRBJ1-5,TGTGCCAGCAGTCCCAGGGGTCCTGATCAGCCCCAGCATTTT,CASSPRGPDQPQHF
-,TRBV7-8,-,TRBJ1-3,TGTGCCAGCAGCCCAGGCATGGGGGGGGGAAACACCATATATTTT,CASSPGMGGGNTIYF
-,TRBV10-3,-,TRBJ2-1,TGTGCCATCAGTGTTTCCAGCGGGAAGGGGGATGAGCAGTTCTTC,CAISVSSGKGDEQFF
once,TRBV28,-,TRBJ2-1,TGTGCCAGCAGCACCTCTGTGGGGGACCTCTACAATGAGCAGTTCTTC,CASSTSVGDLYNEQFF
many,TRBV7-6,-,TRBJ1-4,TGTGCCAGCAGCTTAGGAACGAGGTGGAATGAAAAACTGTTTTTT,CASSLGTRWNEKLFF
-,TRBV5-6,-,TRBJ2-2,TGTGCCAGCAGCTTGTTAGTAGTGGGAACCGGGGAGCTGTTTTTT,CASSLLVVGTGELFF
-,TRBV11-2,-,TRBJ1-2,TGTGCCAGCAGCTTAGATTTGGGACAATATGGCTACACCTTC,CASSLDLGQYGYTF
-,TRBV6-5,-,TRBJ1-6,TGTGCCAGCAGTCCCTCTCAGGGTGGAAATTCACCCCTCCACTTT,CASSPSQGGNSPLHF
-,TRBV30,TRBD2,TRBJ2-3,TGTGCCTGGAGTCTAGGGCGGACTAGCGGCACAGATACGCAGTATTTT,CAWSLGRTSGTDTQYF
-,TRBV29-1,-,TRBJ2-7,TGCAGTGCCGGGCTAGCTGACGAGCAGTACTTC,CSAGLADEQYF
few,TRBV7-2,-,TRBJ1-5,TGTGCCAGCAGCTGGCAGGGGTCTAGCAATCAGCCCCAGCATTTT,CASSWQGSSNQPQHF
-,TRBV20-1,-,TRBJ1-1,TGCAGTGCTTTGGTGTACACTGAAGCTTTCTTT,CSALVYTEAFF
-,TRBV14,TRBD1,TRBJ1-3,TGTGCCAGCAGCCAAGACAGCACCGACAGGGCACATACCCGGCGCTCTGGAAACACCATATATTTT,CASSQDSTDRAHTRRSGNTIYF